This T cell receptor beta chain was identified in a study of early T cells in non-severe SARS-CoV-2 infection. About the study: Bulk RNA taken from unsorted whole blood was sequenced, leaving chains unpaired. Whole-study results and caveats: The matching step, a VDJdb search, favored anti-spike CD8 responses and missed private and CD4 specificities.

Unique molecular identifier tags were affixed to discrete cDNA molecules. Using its own MiXCR run on the 5' RACE reads, TCRdb lists one record per CDR3 protein. This sample has around 64,000 distinct CDR3 sequences; roughly 12% occur once, and the top ten carry 1.2% to 1.5%. This clonotype showed up just a few times. Its antigen is currently unknown. The germline V and J ends were trimmed by 5 bases and 7 bases, with 8 bases remaining between them. Germline V gene sequence: CDR1 SNHLY, CDR2 FYNNEI. The CDR3 spans 11 residues. The rearrangement links TRBV2 to TRBJ1-2, with D possibly being TRBD1 (5 bases). Sequences were derived from whole blood, sampled at baseline. This sequence originates from an adult who was a healthcare worker with PCR-confirmed SARS-CoV-2 infection or an uninfected control (not recorded which). This CDR3 is CASSFRVGYTF. DNA of the CDR3: TGTGCCAGCAGTTTCAGGGTTGGCTACACCTTC.